This TCR beta chain was profiled in a study of blood T cell repertoires in COVID-19. About the research overall: The origin of the acute and convalescent COVID-19 samples was the United States, Italy and Spain. Sources were T cells, B-cell-depleted T cells, or PBMCs; the material itself was cDNA or gDNA.

As processed by the authors: Estimation of nucleated cell counts relied on the amplification of reference gene primers. Measured with immunoSEQ multiplex PCR; TCRdb has only the in-frame clones, and not every one. That table gives V, J and clone size, and the DNA gave D and trimming. The sample lists 180,000 or so clones; almost 90% were seen once. CDR3 size: 15 residues. Sequencing used peripheral blood. This receptor was identified in a man aged 18 to 29 with active or convalescent COVID-19. J is TRBJ1-4 and V is TRBV1; the DNA was not used to check the table's D call, TRBD1. TRBV1 is classified as a pseudogene. The CDR3 reads CTSSQDHRGREKLFF. The CDR3 region has the DNA TGCACCAGCAGCCAAGATCACAGGGGAAGGGAAAAACTGTTTTTT.